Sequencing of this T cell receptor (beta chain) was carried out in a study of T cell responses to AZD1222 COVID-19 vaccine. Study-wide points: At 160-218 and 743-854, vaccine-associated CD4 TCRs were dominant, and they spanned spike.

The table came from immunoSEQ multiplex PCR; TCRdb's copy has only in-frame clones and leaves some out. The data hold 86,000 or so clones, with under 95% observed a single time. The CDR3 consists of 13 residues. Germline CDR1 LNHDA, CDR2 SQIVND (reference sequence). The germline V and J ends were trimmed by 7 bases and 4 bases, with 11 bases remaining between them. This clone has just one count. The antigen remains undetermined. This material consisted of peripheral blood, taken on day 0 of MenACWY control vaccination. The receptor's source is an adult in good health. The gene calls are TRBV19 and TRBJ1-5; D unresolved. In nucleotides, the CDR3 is TGTGCCAGTAAGGTCCGGGAGAATCAGCCCCAGCATTTT. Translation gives CASKVRENQPQHF.